A single sample is the source of the 7 T cell receptor beta chains below, sequenced in a study of T cells in Graves' hyperthyroidism and ophthalmopathy. Amplification of TCR beta CDR3 regions was performed using RNA transcripts as template. First-round RT-PCR targeting the TCR CDR3 was performed with the HTBI primer set. A single record per CDR3 protein comes from TCRdb applying MiXCR to the multiplex PCR reads. The sample holds 500,000 or so distinct CDR3 sequences, 17% seen once. Sequencing was done on a sample of blood. The receptors here all came from a woman aged 18-29 years with Graves' ophthalmopathy.

This clonotype was seen only once. This chain links TRBV30 with TRBJ1-2; D uncertain. V lost 2 bases and J 4 bases, leaving 17 bases between the germline ends. The germline CDR1 and CDR2 sequences are GTSNPN and SVGIG (reference sequence). This CDR3 is built from 15 residues. The CDR3, as DNA: TGTGCCTGGAGTCTTAAGGACCGGCACTTCTATGGCTACACCTTC. Residues: CAWSLKDRHFYGYTF.

A remark on this clonotype: Its ends do not fully match the called genes, so a read error is possible. The V call is TRBV3-1, the J call TRBJ1-2; D may be TRBD1 (6 bases). CDR3 length: 12 amino acids. The germline CDR1 and CDR2 sequences are LGHDT and YNNKEL (reference sequence). This CDR3 is CASSPPGHRGAF. For the CDR3, the DNA is TGTGCCAGCAGCCCACCGGGACATAGGGGCGCCTTC.

A few counts support this clonotype. The chain carries TRBV10-3 and TRBJ2-7; the D gene is possibly TRBD1 (5 bases). This CDR3 is built from 12 residues. The V end was cut by 10 bases, the J end by 0 bases, with 10 bases between. From germline, CDR1 is ENHRY and CDR2 SYGVKD. The CDR3 protein is CATRRDSYEQYF. The CDR3 DNA is TGTGCCACCCGCAGGGACTCCTACGAGCAGTACTTC.

The chain recombines TRBV24-1 with TRBJ2-2; no definite D call. Germline loops: CDR1 KGHDR, CDR2 SFDVKD. This CDR3 contains 16 residues. V shed 0 bases and J shed 2 bases, with 9 bases lying between them. The CDR3 loop reads CATSDLQGGNTGELFF. Here the CDR3 DNA reads TGTGCCACCAGTGATTTGCAAGGCGGAAACACCGGGGAGCTGTTTTTT.

This clonotype was counted many times. The chain recombines TRBV30 with TRBJ2-3, with TRBD2 identical over 8 bases. The CDR3 contains 13 residues. Germline CDR1 and CDR2: GTSNPN and SVGIG (reference sequence). Unmatched junction bases numbered 1, after V lost 2 bases and J lost 3 bases. The CDR3 loop reads CAWSSGRTDTQYF. The CDR3 DNA follows: TGTGCCTGGAGTAGCGGGAGAACAGATACGCAGTATTTT.

This clonotype was observed many times. The J gene is TRBJ1-5, the V gene TRBV11-2; 7 bases agree with TRBD1. The CDR3 has 15 residues. Trimming removed 4 bases from V and 0 bases from J; junction bases left unmatched: 3. The germline gives CDR1 SGHAT, CDR2 FQNNGV. For the CDR3, the DNA is TGTGCCAGCAGCTCGGGGACAGTTAGCAATCAGCCCCAGCATTTT. It is translated as CASSSGTVSNQPQHF.

This clonotype was observed a few times. CDR3 bases: TGTGCCAGCAGTTTAGACCAAGAGGTGTACTTC. As protein: CASSLDQEVYF. V is TRBV28 and J is TRBJ2-5; D gene ambiguous. V was clipped by 2 bases and J by 13 bases, with 11 bases between them. CDR3 size: 11 residues. Germline V gene lookup returns CDR1 MDHEN and CDR2 SYDVKM. The complete variable domain, with remaining parts taken from reference TRBV28 and TRBJ2-5, reads DVKVTQSSRYLVKRTGEKVFLECVQDMDHENMFWYRQDPGLGLRLIYFSYDVKMKEKGDIPEGYSVSREKKERFSLILESASTNQTSMYLCASSLDQEVYFGPGTRLLVL.